These T cell receptor beta chains were read from a single sample in a study of CD8 T cells in ankylosing spondylitis. Each CDR3 protein gets one entry after TCRdb re-called the 5' RACE reads with MiXCR. In the table there are over 130,000 distinct CDR3 sequences, 44% of which are singletons. The sequenced sample consisted of synovial fluid, either unsorted or a sorted T cell fraction (not recorded which). These receptors were collected from a male donor with ankylosing spondylitis. Both conserved end residues are part of each CDR3. A D gene is named only where the DNA matches it firmly. Where a row states a size, it is once, few, many or the class of an expanded clone; other rows omit it.

V: TRBV10-3
size: .
D: TRBD1
J: TRBJ1-2
DNA: TGTGCCATCGCAAAGGGGGCGACCGACTATGGCTACACCTTC
CDR3: CAIAKGATDYGYTF

V: TRBV20-1
size: .
D: .
J: TRBJ2-5
DNA: TGCAGTGCTAGACCTGGAGGTTCACAAGAGACCCAGTACTTC
CDR3: CSARPGGSQETQYF

V: TRBV10-3
size: .
D: TRBD1
J: TRBJ1-1
DNA: TGTGCCATCAGTGATCGACAGGGGACCCCACTCTTGAGAATGAACACTGAAGCTTTCTTT
CDR3: CAISDRQGTPLLRMNTEAFF

V: TRBV15
size: many
D: TRBD2
J: TRBJ2-1
DNA: TGTGCCACCAGCAGAGTAGCGGGAGGTCCCCATGAGCAGTTCTTC
CDR3: CATSRVAGGPHEQFF

V: TRBV12-3/TRBV12-4
size: .
D: .
J: TRBJ1-5
DNA: TGTGCCAGCAGCCCGACGGTGGGGGGGCCTCAGCCCCAGCATTTT
CDR3: CASSPTVGGPQPQHF

V: TRBV10-3
size: .
D: .
J: TRBJ2-7
DNA: TGTGCCACAGTGGGCGCGGGACAGCGAGTCGAGCAGTACTTC
CDR3: CATVGAGQRVEQYF

V: TRBV28
size: .
D: .
J: TRBJ1-1
DNA: TGTGCCAGCAGTTTATTCGGGAGCACTGAAGCTTTCTTT
CDR3: CASSLFGSTEAFF

V: TRBV14
size: few
D: .
J: TRBJ1-1
DNA: TGTGCCAGCAGCACACGACGGACAGTGAACACTGAAGCTTTCTTT
CDR3: CASSTRRTVNTEAFF

V: TRBV7-9
size: many
D: TRBD1
J: TRBJ1-6
DNA: TGTGCCAGCAGCCCCGGGACAGGGGTAAATTCACCCCTCCACTTT
CDR3: CASSPGTGVNSPLHF

V: TRBV10-3
size: .
D: .
J: TRBJ2-4
DNA: TGTGCCATCAGCCGCCTGGGACGGACAGTCAAAAACATTCAGTACTTC
CDR3: CAISRLGRTVKNIQYF

V: TRBV6-1
size: .
D: TRBD2
J: TRBJ2-5
DNA: TGTGCCAGCAGTGAAGGCGGGGGAGCCAAAGAGACCCAGTACTTC
CDR3: CASSEGGGAKETQYF

V: TRBV5-8
size: few
D: TRBD2
J: TRBJ2-3
DNA: TGTGCCAGCAGCTTTAGTCTAGCGGGGTCAGATACGCAGTATTTT
CDR3: CASSFSLAGSDTQYF

V: TRBV25-1
size: .
D: .
J: TRBJ2-7
DNA: TGTGCCAGCAGTGAATATGGCAGTCCCTACGAGCAGTACTTC
CDR3: CASSEYGSPYEQYF

V: TRBV12-3/TRBV12-4
size: .
D: .
J: TRBJ1-2
DNA: TGTGCCAGCAGCCTCGTTACCCCTCGGGACAAGGCTAACTATGGCTACACCTTC
CDR3: CASSLVTPRDKANYGYTF

V: TRBV4-2
size: many
D: TRBD2
J: TRBJ2-5
DNA: TGTGCCAGCAGCCAAGACGGAGCGGGGGGTTCAGAGACCCAGTACTTC
CDR3: CASSQDGAGGSETQYF

V: TRBV25-1
size: .
D: TRBD1
J: TRBJ1-1
DNA: TGTGCCAGCACCCGGACAGGTCGTAACACTGAAGCTTTCTTT
CDR3: CASTRTGRNTEAFF

V: TRBV20-1
size: .
D: TRBD2
J: TRBJ2-1
DNA: TGCAGTGCTGGGATTAGCGGGGGTTACAATGAGCAGTTCTTC
CDR3: CSAGISGGYNEQFF

V: TRBV6-4
size: .
D: TRBD2
J: TRBJ2-3
DNA: TGTGCCAGCAGTAAGACTAGCGGGGGAACAGATACGCAGTATTTT
CDR3: CASSKTSGGTDTQYF

V: TRBV6-2/TRBV6-3
size: .
D: .
J: TRBJ2-7
DNA: TGTGCCAGCAGTTACTTGGGAGGCGAGCAGTACTTC
CDR3: CASSYLGGEQYF

V: TRBV7-9
size: few
D: .
J: TRBJ1-1
DNA: TGTGCCAGCAGCTTATTTGACACTGAAGCTTTCTTT
CDR3: CASSLFDTEAFF

V: TRBV7-9
size: .
D: .
J: TRBJ2-2
DNA: TGTGCCAGCAGCTTAGTGGGCCAAGGTTCCGGGGAGCTGTTTTTT
CDR3: CASSLVGQGSGELFF

V: TRBV15
size: few
D: TRBD1
J: TRBJ2-4
DNA: TGTGCCACCAGCAGAGGTCGGGACAGGGATAGGGGCAAAAACATTCAGTACTTC
CDR3: CATSRGRDRDRGKNIQYF

V: TRBV7-2
size: .
D: .
J: TRBJ2-2
DNA: TGTGCCAGCAGCTGGGTGGGCTCCGGGGAGCTGTTTTTT
CDR3: CASSWVGSGELFF

V: TRBV6-1
size: few
D: TRBD1
J: TRBJ2-3
DNA: TGTGCCAGCAGTGAAGGACAGGGAGCAGATACGCAGTATTTT
CDR3: CASSEGQGADTQYF

V: TRBV10-2
size: many
D: .
J: TRBJ2-1
DNA: TGCGCCAGCAGTGAAATGGGGGCACCATACAATGAGCAGTTCTTC
CDR3: CASSEMGAPYNEQFF

V: TRBV12-3/TRBV12-4
size: few
D: .
J: TRBJ2-3
DNA: TGTGCCAGCAGTTTACCCGGGGGACCAGATACGCAGTATTTT
CDR3: CASSLPGGPDTQYF

V: TRBV25-1
size: .
D: TRBD2
J: TRBJ2-3
DNA: TGTGCCAGCAGTGGGCGGGGGAGCGGCACAGATACGCAGTATTTT
CDR3: CASSGRGSGTDTQYF

V: TRBV12-3/TRBV12-4
size: .
D: .
J: TRBJ2-1
DNA: TGTGCCAGCAGTTTCATTGTGGGACTCGGCAATGAGCAGTTCTTC
CDR3: CASSFIVGLGNEQFF

V: TRBV12-3/TRBV12-4
size: few
D: .
J: TRBJ1-1
DNA: TGTGCCAGCGGAGGGTTTAGGACTGAAGCTTTCTTT
CDR3: CASGGFRTEAFF

V: TRBV4-1
size: once
D: .
J: TRBJ2-3
DNA: TGCGCCAGCAGCCAAGGGGCCTTCCCAGGGGATACGCAGTATTTT
CDR3: CASSQGAFPGDTQYF

V: TRBV6-5
size: once
D: .
J: TRBJ1-5
DNA: TGTGCCAGCAGTTACGTCCTCTGGGGGCAGCCCCAGCATTTT
CDR3: CASSYVLWGQPQHF

V: TRBV6-1
size: few
D: .
J: TRBJ1-3
DNA: TGTGCCAGCAGTGAACAAAGATACAGGTCGAGCTCTGGAAACACCATATATTTT
CDR3: CASSEQRYRSSSGNTIYF

V: TRBV7-9
size: once
D: TRBD1
J: TRBJ2-1
DNA: TGTGCCAGCAGCACCGTCCGGGACAGGTCCTACAATGAGCAGTTCTTC
CDR3: CASSTVRDRSYNEQFF

V: TRBV28
size: .
D: TRBD2
J: TRBJ2-7
DNA: TGTGCCAGCAGTTTAGGTCCGGGAGGGTTTTCCTACGAGCAGTACTTC
CDR3: CASSLGPGGFSYEQYF

V: TRBV4-2
size: .
D: TRBD1
J: TRBJ1-2
DNA: TGTGCCAGCAGCCAAGATCGCAGGGGGCTACCTTATGGCTACACCTTC
CDR3: CASSQDRRGLPYGYTF

V: TRBV29-1
size: .
D: .
J: TRBJ1-1
DNA: TGCAGCGTGGAGTTCCCGAGGGGGGTGAGGAAAGCTTTCTTT
CDR3: CSVEFPRGVRKAFF

V: TRBV25-1
size: once
D: .
J: TRBJ2-3
DNA: TGTGCCAGCAGTGAATGGGATTCACTGACAGATACGCAGTATTTT
CDR3: CASSEWDSLTDTQYF

V: TRBV12-3/TRBV12-4
size: .
D: .
J: TRBJ1-5
DNA: TGTGCCAGCAGATTCGCAGGGAACAATCAGCCCCAGCATTTT
CDR3: CASRFAGNNQPQHF

V: TRBV3-1
size: many
D: TRBD1
J: TRBJ2-7
DNA: TGTGCCAGCAGCCAAGACTGCCACCTGGGACAGGGGGCGAGAGAGCAGTACTTC
CDR3: CASSQDCHLGQGAREQYF

V: TRBV29-1
size: .
D: .
J: TRBJ2-1
DNA: TGCAGCGCCCGAGGAAGCGGGACAAATGAGCAGTTCTTC
CDR3: CSARGSGTNEQFF

V: TRBV11-2
size: .
D: .
J: TRBJ1-1
DNA: TGTGCCAGCAGCTTAGGTAGGACAGTGGAGTCGAACACTGAAGCTTTCTTT
CDR3: CASSLGRTVESNTEAFF

V: TRBV7-8
size: .
D: .
J: TRBJ2-3
DNA: TGTGCCAGCAGCCGTGCGAGGGGGGGGCTTCCAGATACGCAGTATTTT
CDR3: CASSRARGGLPDTQYF

V: TRBV7-8
size: once
D: TRBD1
J: TRBJ2-3
DNA: TGTGCCAGCAGCCTGACAGGGACGAGAACCCGAACCTCCACAGATACGCAGTATTTT
CDR3: CASSLTGTRTRTSTDTQYF

V: TRBV5-1
size: .
D: .
J: TRBJ1-2
DNA: TGCGCCAGCAGCTCATTCGCCGGGGTAACCTATGGCTACACCTTC
CDR3: CASSSFAGVTYGYTF

V: TRBV20-1
size: .
D: TRBD1
J: TRBJ2-7
DNA: TGCAGTGCTAGGGGGGTACGACAGGGGGAGAGCGAGCAGTACTTC
CDR3: CSARGVRQGESEQYF

V: TRBV7-3
size: .
D: TRBD2
J: TRBJ2-1
DNA: TGTGCCAGCAGCTTAACCAGCGGGAACTATGAGCAGTTCTTC
CDR3: CASSLTSGNYEQFF

V: TRBV28
size: once
D: TRBD1
J: TRBJ2-5
DNA: TGTGCCAGCAGTGCCCCTCGCTCGACAGGGATAGAGACCCAGTACTTC
CDR3: CASSAPRSTGIETQYF

V: TRBV29-1
size: many
D: .
J: TRBJ2-7
DNA: TGCAGCGTTGGTGGGGGAGTTGGTTCCTACGAGCAGTACTTC
CDR3: CSVGGGVGSYEQYF

V: TRBV20-1
size: once
D: .
J: TRBJ2-7
DNA: TGCAGTGCTAGAGATAGGGCCGGCGTCTACTACGAGCAGTACTTC
CDR3: CSARDRAGVYYEQYF